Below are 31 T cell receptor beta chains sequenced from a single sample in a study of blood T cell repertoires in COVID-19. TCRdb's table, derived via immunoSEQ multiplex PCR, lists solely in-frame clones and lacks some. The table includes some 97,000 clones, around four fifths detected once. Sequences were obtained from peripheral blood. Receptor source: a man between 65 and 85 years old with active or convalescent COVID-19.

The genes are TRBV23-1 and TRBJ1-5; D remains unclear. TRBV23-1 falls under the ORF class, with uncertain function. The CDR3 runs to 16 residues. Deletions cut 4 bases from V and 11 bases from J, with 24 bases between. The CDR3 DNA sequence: TGCGCCAGCAGTCTTAACCTCCGGGAGCCGCTTTTGACCCAGCATTTT. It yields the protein CASSLNLREPLLTQHF.

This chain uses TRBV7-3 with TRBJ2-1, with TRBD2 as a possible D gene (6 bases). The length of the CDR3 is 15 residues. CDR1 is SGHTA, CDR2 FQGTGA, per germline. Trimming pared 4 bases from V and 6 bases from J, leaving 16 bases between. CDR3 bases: TGTGCCAGCAGCTCTACTTCGGGGACTCGCAATGAGCAGTTCTTC. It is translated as CASSSTSGTRNEQFF.

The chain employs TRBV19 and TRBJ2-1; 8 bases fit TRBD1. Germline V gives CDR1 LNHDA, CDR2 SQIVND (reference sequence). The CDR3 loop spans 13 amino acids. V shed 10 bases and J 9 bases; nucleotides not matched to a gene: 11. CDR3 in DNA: TGTGCCACCCAAGCACAGGGGGTGGGTGAGCAGTTCTTC. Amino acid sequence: CATQAQGVGEQFF. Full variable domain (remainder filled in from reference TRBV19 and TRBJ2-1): DGGITQSPKYLFRKEGQNVTLSCEQNLNHDAMYWYRQDPGQGLRLIYYSQIVNDFQKGDIAEGYSVSREKKESFPLTVTSAQKNPTAFYLCATQAQGVGEQFFGPGTRLTVL.

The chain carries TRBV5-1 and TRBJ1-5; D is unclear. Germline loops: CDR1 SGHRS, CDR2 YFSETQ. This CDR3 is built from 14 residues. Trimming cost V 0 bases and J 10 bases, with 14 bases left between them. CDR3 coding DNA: TGCGCCAGCAGCTTGGGTGACTCCCCGGCCCCCCAGCATTTT. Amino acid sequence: CASSLGDSPAPQHF.

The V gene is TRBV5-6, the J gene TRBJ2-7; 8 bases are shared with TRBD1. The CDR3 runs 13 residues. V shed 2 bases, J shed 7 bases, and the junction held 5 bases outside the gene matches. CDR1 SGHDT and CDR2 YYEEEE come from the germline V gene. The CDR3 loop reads CASSLRTGREQYF. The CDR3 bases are TGTGCCAGCAGCTTAAGGACAGGGCGAGAGCAGTACTTC. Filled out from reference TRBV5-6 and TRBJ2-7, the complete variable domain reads DAGVTQSPTHLIKTRGQQVTLRCSPKSGHDTVSWYQQALGQGPQFIFQYYEEEERQRGNFPDRFSGHQFPNYSSELNVNALLLGDSALYLCASSLRTGREQYFGPGTRLTVT.

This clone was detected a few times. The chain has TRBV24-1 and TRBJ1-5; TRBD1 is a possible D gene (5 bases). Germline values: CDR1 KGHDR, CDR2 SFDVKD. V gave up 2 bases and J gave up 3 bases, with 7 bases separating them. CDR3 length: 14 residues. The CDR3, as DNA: TGTGCCACCAGTGATTACAGGTCCAATCAGCCCCAGCATTTT. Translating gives CATSDYRSNQPQHF.

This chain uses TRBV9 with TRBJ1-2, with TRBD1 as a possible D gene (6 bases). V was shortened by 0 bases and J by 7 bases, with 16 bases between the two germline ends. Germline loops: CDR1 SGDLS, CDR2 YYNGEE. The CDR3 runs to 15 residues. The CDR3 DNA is TGTGCCAGCAGCGTAGGGGACATCCAACAAGGTGGCTACACCTTC. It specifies CASSVGDIQQGGYTF.

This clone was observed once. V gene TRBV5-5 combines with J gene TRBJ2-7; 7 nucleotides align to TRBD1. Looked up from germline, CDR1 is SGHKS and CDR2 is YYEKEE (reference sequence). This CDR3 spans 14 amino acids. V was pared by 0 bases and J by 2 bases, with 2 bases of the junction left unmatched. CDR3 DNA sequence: TGTGCCAGCAGCTTGGGGGACAGTACCTACGAGCAGTACTTC. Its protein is CASSLGDSTYEQYF.

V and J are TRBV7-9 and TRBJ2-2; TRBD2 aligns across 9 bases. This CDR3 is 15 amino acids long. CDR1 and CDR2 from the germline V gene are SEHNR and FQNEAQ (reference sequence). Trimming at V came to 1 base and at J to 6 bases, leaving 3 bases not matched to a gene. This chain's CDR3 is CASSLGTSEAGELFF. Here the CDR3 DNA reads TGTGCCAGCAGCTTAGGGACTAGCGAGGCCGGGGAGCTGTTTTTT.

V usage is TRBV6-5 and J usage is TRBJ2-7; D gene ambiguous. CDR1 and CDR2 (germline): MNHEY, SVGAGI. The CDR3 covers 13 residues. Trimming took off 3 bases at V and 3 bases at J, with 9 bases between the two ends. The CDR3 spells CASSYSSSYEQYF. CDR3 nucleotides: TGTGCCAGCAGTTATTCCTCGAGCTACGAGCAGTACTTC.

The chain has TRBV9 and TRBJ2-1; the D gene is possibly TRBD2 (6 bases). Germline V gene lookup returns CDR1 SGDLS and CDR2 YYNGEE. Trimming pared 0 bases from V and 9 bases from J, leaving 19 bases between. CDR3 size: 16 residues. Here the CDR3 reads CASSVGRASLASEQFF. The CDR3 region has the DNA TGTGCCAGCAGCGTAGGGAGGGCCTCCCTAGCGAGTGAGCAGTTCTTC.

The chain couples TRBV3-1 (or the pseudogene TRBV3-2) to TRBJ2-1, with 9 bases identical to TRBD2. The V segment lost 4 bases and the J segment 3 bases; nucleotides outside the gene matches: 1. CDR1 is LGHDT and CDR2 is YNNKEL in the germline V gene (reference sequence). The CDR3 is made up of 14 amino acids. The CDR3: CASSPAGGYNEQFF. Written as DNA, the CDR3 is TGTGCCAGCAGCCCAGCGGGGGGCTACAATGAGCAGTTCTTC.

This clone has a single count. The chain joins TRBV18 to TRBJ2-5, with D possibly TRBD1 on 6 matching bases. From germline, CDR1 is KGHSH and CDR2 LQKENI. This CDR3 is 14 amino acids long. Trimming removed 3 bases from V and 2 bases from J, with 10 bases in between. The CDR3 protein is CASSPRDNQETQYF. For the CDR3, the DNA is TGTGCCAGCTCACCCCGGGACAATCAAGAGACCCAGTACTTC.

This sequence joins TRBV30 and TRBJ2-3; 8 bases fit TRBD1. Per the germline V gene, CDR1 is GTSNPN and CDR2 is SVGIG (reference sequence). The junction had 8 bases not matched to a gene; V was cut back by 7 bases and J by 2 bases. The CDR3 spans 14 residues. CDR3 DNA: TGTGCCTCCCTCGGGACAGGCTCCACAGATACGCAGTATTTT. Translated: CASLGTGSTDTQYF.

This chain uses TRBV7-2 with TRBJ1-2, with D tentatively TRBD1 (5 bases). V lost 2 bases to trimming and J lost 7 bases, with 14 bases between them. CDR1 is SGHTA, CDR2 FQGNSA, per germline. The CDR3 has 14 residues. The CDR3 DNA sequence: TGTGCCAGCAGCTTAAGTTGGGGGAGGTTTGGCTACACCTTC. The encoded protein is CASSLSWGRFGYTF. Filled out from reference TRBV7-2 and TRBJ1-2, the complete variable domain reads GAGVSQSPSNKVTEKGKDVELRCDPISGHTALYWYRQSLGQGLEFLIYFQGNSAPDKSGLPSDRFSAERTGGSVSTLTIQRTQQEDSAVYLCASSLSWGRFGYTFGSGTRLTVV.

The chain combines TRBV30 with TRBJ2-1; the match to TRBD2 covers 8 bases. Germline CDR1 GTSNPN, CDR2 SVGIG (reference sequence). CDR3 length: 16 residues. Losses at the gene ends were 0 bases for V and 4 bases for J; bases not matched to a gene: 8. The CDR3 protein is CAWSVLGGAHYNEQFF. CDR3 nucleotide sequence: TGTGCCTGGAGTGTACTCGGGGGGGCCCATTACAATGAGCAGTTCTTC.

The chain's CDR3 is CSARGPETQYF. The CDR3 coding sequence is TGCAGTGCTAGGGGCCCCGAGACCCAGTACTTC. The rearrangement uses TRBV20-1 and TRBJ2-5; D remains unclear. This CDR3 region has 11 residues. Germline V gene lookup returns CDR1 DFQATT and CDR2 SNEGSKA (reference sequence). V lost 3 bases and J 5 bases, leaving 7 bases between the germline ends.

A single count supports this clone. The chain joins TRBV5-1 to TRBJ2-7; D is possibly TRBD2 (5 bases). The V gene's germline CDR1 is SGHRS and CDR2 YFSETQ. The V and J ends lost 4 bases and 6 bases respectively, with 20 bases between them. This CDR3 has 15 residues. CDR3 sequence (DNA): TGCGCCAGCAGCATCTCCGGGCCTCGGGGTGGCGAGCAGTACTTC. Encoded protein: CASSISGPRGGEQYF. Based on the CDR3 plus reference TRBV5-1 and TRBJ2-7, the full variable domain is KAGVTQTPRYLIKTRGQQVTLSCSPISGHRSVSWYQQTPGQGLQFLFEYFSETQRNKGNFPGRFSGRQFSNSRSEMNVSTLELGDSALYLCASSISGPRGGEQYFGPGTRLTVT.

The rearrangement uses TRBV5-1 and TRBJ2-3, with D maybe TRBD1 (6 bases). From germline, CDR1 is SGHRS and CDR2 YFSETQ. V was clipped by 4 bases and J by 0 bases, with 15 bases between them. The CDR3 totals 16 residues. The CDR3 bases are TGCGCCAGCAGCACCCAGGGGAGAACTAGCACAGATACGCAGTATTTT. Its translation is CASSTQGRTSTDTQYF.

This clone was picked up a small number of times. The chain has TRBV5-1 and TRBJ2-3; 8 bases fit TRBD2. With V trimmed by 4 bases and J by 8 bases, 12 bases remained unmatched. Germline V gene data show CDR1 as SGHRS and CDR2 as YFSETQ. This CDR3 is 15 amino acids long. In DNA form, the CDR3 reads TGCGCCAGCAGCGGAAGAGCGGGAGTAGGTGGTACGCAGTATTTT. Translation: CASSGRAGVGGTQYF.

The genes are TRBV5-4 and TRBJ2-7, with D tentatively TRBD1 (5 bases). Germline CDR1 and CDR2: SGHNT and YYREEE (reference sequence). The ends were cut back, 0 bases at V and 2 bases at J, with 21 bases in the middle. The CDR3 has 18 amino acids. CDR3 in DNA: TGTGCCAGCAGCTTGGGGGGCCAGGCGACTGGGGCAGCCTACGAGCAGTACTTC. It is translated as CASSLGGQATGAAYEQYF.

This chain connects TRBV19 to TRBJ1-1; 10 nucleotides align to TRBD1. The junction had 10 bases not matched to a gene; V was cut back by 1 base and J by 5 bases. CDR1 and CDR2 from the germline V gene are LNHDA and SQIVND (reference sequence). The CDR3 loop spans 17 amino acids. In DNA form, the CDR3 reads TGTGCCAGTAGTATAGTAGGGACAGGGGCAGTGGGAACTGAAGCTTTCTTT. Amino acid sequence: CASSIVGTGAVGTEAFF.

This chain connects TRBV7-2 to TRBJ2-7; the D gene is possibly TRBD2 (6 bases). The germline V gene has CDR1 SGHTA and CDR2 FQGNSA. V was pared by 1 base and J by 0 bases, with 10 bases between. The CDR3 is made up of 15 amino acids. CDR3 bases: TGTGCCAGCAGCTTAGTAGCGGACAACTCCTACGAGCAGTACTTC. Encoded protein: CASSLVADNSYEQYF.

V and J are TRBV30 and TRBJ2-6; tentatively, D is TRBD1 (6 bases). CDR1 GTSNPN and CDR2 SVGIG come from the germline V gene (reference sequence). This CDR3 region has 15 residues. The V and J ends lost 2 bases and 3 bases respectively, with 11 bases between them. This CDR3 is CAWSWGLGGANVLTF. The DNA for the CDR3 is TGTGCCTGGAGTTGGGGGCTCGGTGGGGCCAACGTCCTGACTTTC. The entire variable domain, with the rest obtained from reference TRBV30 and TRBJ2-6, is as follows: SQTIHQWPATLVQPVGSPLSLECTVEGTSNPNLYWYRQAAGRGLQLLFYSVGIGQISSEVPQNLSASRPQDRQFILSSKKLLLSDSGFYLCAWSWGLGGANVLTFGAGSRLTVL.

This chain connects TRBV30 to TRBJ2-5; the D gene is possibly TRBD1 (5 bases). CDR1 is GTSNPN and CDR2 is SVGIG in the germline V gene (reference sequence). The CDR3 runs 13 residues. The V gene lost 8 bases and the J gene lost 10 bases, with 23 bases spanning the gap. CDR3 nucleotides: TGTGCCCACACGGACACGATAGATGATAACCAGTACTTC. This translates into CAHTDTIDDNQYF.

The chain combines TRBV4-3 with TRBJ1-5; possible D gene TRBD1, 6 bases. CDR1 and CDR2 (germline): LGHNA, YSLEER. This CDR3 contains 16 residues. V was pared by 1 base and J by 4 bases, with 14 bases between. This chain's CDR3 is CASSQGPPGENQPQHF. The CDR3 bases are TGCGCCAGCAGCCAAGGACCCCCAGGGGAAAATCAGCCCCAGCATTTT.

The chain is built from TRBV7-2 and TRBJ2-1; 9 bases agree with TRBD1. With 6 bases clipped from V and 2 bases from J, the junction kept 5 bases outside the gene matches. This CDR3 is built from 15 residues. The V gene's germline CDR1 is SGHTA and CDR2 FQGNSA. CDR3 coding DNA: TGTGCCAGCAGTTCCGGGACAGGGACCTACAATGAGCAGTTCTTC. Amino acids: CASSSGTGTYNEQFF.

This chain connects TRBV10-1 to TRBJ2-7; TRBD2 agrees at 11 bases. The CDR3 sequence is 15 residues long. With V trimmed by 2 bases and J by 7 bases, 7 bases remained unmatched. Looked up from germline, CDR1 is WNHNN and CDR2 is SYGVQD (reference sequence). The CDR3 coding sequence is TGCGCCAGCAGTGAGCCTGGACTAGCGGGTGGGGAGCAGTACTTC. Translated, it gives CASSEPGLAGGEQYF.

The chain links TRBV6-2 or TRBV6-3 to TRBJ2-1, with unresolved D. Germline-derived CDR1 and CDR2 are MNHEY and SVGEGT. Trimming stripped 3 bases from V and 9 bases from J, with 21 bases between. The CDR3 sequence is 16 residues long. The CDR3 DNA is TGTGCCAGCAGTTATTTTGAGACTGGTCTATTAAGTGAGCAGTTCTTC. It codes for CASSYFETGLLSEQFF.

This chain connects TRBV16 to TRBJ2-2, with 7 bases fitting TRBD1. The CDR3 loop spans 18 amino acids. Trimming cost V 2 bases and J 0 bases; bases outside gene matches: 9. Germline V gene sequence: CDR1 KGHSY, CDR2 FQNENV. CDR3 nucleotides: TGTGCCAGCAGCCAACTTGACAGGGCCGGTGCGAACACCGGGGAGCTGTTTTTT. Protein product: CASSQLDRAGANTGELFF.

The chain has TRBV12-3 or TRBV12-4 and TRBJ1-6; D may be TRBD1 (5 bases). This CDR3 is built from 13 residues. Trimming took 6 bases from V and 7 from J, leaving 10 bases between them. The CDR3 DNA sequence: TGTGCCAGCAGGCTATCAGGGAATTCACCCCTCCACTTT. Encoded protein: CASRLSGNSPLHF.